This T cell receptor beta chain was recovered during a study of T cell responses to AZD1222 COVID-19 vaccine (dated by TCRdb to the early 2020s). In terms of the full investigation: AZD1222 recipients with second doses at about 4 weeks or about 12 weeks were pooled, because spike-specific TCR depth and breadth did not differ between schedules. Trial participants were enrolled into age subgroups of 18-55, 56-69 and 70-plus years, which contained about 150, 28 and 57 TCR-sequenced participants, respectively. A total of just over 230 trial participants underwent TCR sequencing, of whom 200 to 220 had received two doses of AZD1222 and around 26 had received two doses of the MenACWY control vaccine.

The CDR3 regions of human TCRbeta chains were analyzed by immunosequencing. In the authors' own workflow: TCRs in the repertoires were matched against a reference library of SARS-CoV-2-specific TCRs that had been generated with the MIRA antigen-specificity platform. Breadth meant the fraction of unique TCRs that were SARS-CoV-2-associated, whereas depth meant the fraction of total T cells that were SARS-CoV-2-associated. Each spike-specific TCR was assigned to its reactive spike region and to a CD4 or CD8 class using the MIRA data. Log10-transformed breadth and depth values were compared by one-way ANOVA with Sidak's multiple comparisons tests. TCRdb holds this immuneACCESS table with in-frame rearrangements only. Some clones are missing; in checked studies, unresolved V genes explain under half, and the rest has no known cause. V and J calls and clone size are copied from that table; D and trimming were computed from the DNA. In all, the sample holds about 110,000 clones, and about four fifths of those were seen once. Jointly, the top ten make up approximately 5% of the sample.

For this clone: Its antigen is still unknown. No base quality values were provided; no much bigger clone lies one nucleotide off.

Including the terminal cysteine and phenylalanine, the CDR3 comprises 17 residues. Only CDR3 DNA remains: 51 bases, in frame from the first base. The CDR1 and CDR2 encoded by the germline V gene (reference sequence) are SGHKS and YYEKEE. Relative to germline, V is 4 bases shorter and J is 3 bases shorter, with 20 bases between their ends. Taken with the paper, the label for time point translates to: baseline before first vaccination. Samples from vaccinated people were obtained from the UK trials COV001 and COV002, which included a single-blind randomized controlled phase 2/3 trial of AZD1222 (ChAdOx1 nCoV-19) in healthy adults. For TCRbeta chain sequencing, PBMC samples from trial participants were taken at day 0 and at day 28 after the second dose. General findings and caveats noted by the study authors: Spike-specific TCR breadth and depth rose significantly after two AZD1222 doses compared with day 0 and with MenACWY recipients. Participants were mostly white British and included more females than males, and it was suggested by the authors that clonal diversity may have been underestimated. No day 14 peak-response samples were available, so repertoires were characterized only after the peak T cell response. The 56-69-year group was small, and its depth increase did not reach significance, likely because of low power. Only five or six AZD1222 recipients were SARS-CoV-2 seropositive at baseline, limiting conclusions about previously exposed vaccinees. Reportedly, almost half of the unique spike-specific TCRs recognized epitopes lying outside the regions that are mutated in the B.1.351 and B.1.1.7 variants. CD4 TCRs associated with the vaccine covered the entire spike protein, and the dominant responses were in regions 160-218 and 743-854.

The sequence was collected from an adult in good health. This receptor chain uses TRBV5-5 and TRBJ1-3; the D gene is possibly TRBD1, with 5 bases matching. Source: peripheral blood, taken on day 0 of AZD1222 vaccination. The bases read TGTGCCAGCAGCCCAAACAGGCACTTCGGACTTGGAAACACCATATATTTT. This sequence encodes CASSPNRHFGLGNTIYF. Outside the CDR3, residues come from the reference TRBV5-5 and TRBJ1-3 proteins, so the full variable domain is: DAGVTQSPTHLIKTRGQQVTLRCSPISGHKSVSWYQQVLGQGPQFIFQYYEKEERGRGNFPDRFSARQFPNYSSELNVNALLLGDSALYLCASSPNRHFGLGNTIYFGEGSWLTVV.